What follows are 27 T cell receptor beta chains derived from one specimen sequenced in a study of T cell responses to AZD1222 COVID-19 vaccine (dated by TCRdb to the early 2020s). The sample's time point label is to be understood as: baseline before first vaccination. The method was the immunoSEQ multiplex PCR assay. Not all clones reach the TCRdb copy of this immuneACCESS table, which keeps in-frame sequences only. Checked studies attribute under half of the gap to unresolved V genes and leave the rest unexplained. The sample includes about 120,000 clones, with about 90% observed a single time. The leading ten clones occupy approximately 8.4% of the sample. This specimen was peripheral blood, taken on day 0 of AZD1222 vaccination. The receptors stem from an adult in good health.

The chain carries TRBV11-2 and TRBJ1-1, with no clear D. V lost 4 bases and J lost 0, with 6 bases in between. The CDR3 is 13 amino acids. Germline-derived CDR1 and CDR2 are SGHAT and FQNNGV. The CDR3 spells CASSSFVNTEAFF. In DNA, the CDR3 is TGTGCCAGCAGCTCCTTCGTGAACACTGAAGCTTTCTTT.

V usage is TRBV2 and J usage is TRBJ1-1; TRBD1 agrees at 12 bases. V dropped 2 bases and J dropped 4; count of bases not matched to a gene: 5. Germline V gene lookup returns CDR1 SNHLY and CDR2 FYNNEI. The CDR3 is made up of 16 amino acids. The CDR3 spells CASSERGTGGFTEAFF. In DNA, the CDR3 is TGTGCCAGCAGTGAAAGGGGGACAGGGGGCTTCACTGAAGCTTTCTTT.

In DNA, the CDR3 is TGCGCCAGCAGCTTGGGGGGCGCGAACACCGGGGAGCTGTTTTTT. Its translation is CASSLGGANTGELFF. The gene calls are TRBV5-1 and TRBJ2-2; D is possibly TRBD1 (5 bases). Trimming pared 0 bases from V and 0 bases from J, leaving 6 bases between. CDR3 length: 15 residues. Germline V lookup: CDR1 SGHRS, CDR2 YFSETQ.

J is TRBJ1-5 and V is TRBV3-1 (or the pseudogene TRBV3-2); D call uncertain. V was cut by 2 bases and J by 5 bases, with 19 bases left in between. This CDR3 has 17 residues. Germline V gives CDR1 LGHDT, CDR2 YNNKEL (reference sequence). The chain's CDR3 is CASSQPRPDKWDQPQHF. The CDR3 DNA reads as TGTGCCAGCAGCCAACCCCGGCCCGACAAGTGGGATCAGCCCCAGCATTTT.

V gene TRBV5-1 combines with J gene TRBJ2-3; 8 positions match TRBD2. Germline trimming cut 1 base from V and 2 bases from J; bases unmatched to any gene: 6. The CDR3 runs 16 residues. Per the germline V gene, CDR1 is SGHRS and CDR2 is YFSETQ. CDR3 nucleotides: TGCGCCAGCAGCTTGAAGAGACTAGCGATCACAGATACGCAGTATTTT. It encodes CASSLKRLAITDTQYF.

By its share, this clone is medium-sized. The J gene is TRBJ2-5, the V gene TRBV3-1 (or the pseudogene TRBV3-2); D gene unclear. This CDR3 has 12 residues. V lost 0 bases to trimming and J lost 6 bases, with 5 bases between them. Germline CDR1 reads LGHDT; CDR2 reads YNNKEL (reference sequence). CDR3 bases: TGTGCCAGCAGCCAAGATAAGAAGACCCAGTACTTC. Its translation: CASSQDKKTQYF.

J is TRBJ2-7 and V is TRBV5-4; D perhaps matches TRBD2 (6 bases). The length of the CDR3 is 14 residues. V was cut by 6 bases and J by 2 bases, with 15 bases left in between. CDR1 and CDR2 from the germline V gene are SGHNT and YYREEE (reference sequence). DNA for the CDR3: TGTGCCAGCACCAGACTAGTCCCCACCTACGAGCAGTACTTC. Encoded protein: CASTRLVPTYEQYF.

The CDR3 bases are TGTGCCAGCAGCTACTATACGAGAGAGCAGTACTTC. This codes for CASSYYTREQYF. The gene calls are TRBV11-2 and TRBJ2-7; the D is unclear. Trimming took 4 bases from V and 7 from J, leaving 11 bases between them. There are 12 residues in the CDR3. Germline loops: CDR1 SGHAT, CDR2 FQNNGV.

The chain links TRBV30 to TRBJ1-5; TRBD1 agrees at 7 bases. From germline, CDR1 is GTSNPN and CDR2 SVGIG (reference sequence). Trimming cost V 2 bases and J 1 base; bases outside gene matches: 8. CDR3 length equals 16 residues. CDR3 DNA: TGTGCCTGGAGTAGCAGGGGGGGCTTAAGCAATCAGCCCCAGCATTTT. It translates to CAWSSRGGLSNQPQHF.

CDR3 sequence: CASSFVKNTEAFF. In nucleotides, the CDR3 is TGCGCCAGCAGCTTCGTAAAGAACACTGAAGCTTTCTTT. The chain links TRBV5-1 to TRBJ1-1; D call uncertain. Germline-derived CDR1 and CDR2 are SGHRS and YFSETQ. V was shortened by 2 bases and J by 1 base, with 6 bases between the two germline ends. The CDR3 has 13 amino acids.

The V call is TRBV11-1, the J call TRBJ2-1; D is ambiguous. CDR1 is SGHAT, CDR2 FQDESV, per germline (reference sequence). The CDR3 is 14 amino acids. V gave up 5 bases and J gave up 6 bases, with 14 bases separating them. CDR3 loop: CASSPDLQFNEQFF. The CDR3, as DNA: TGTGCCAGCAGCCCGGACCTTCAATTCAATGAGCAGTTCTTC. The complete variable domain, with remaining parts taken from reference TRBV11-1 and TRBJ2-1, reads EAEVAQSPRYKITEKSQAVAFWCDPISGHATLYWYRQILGQGPELLVQFQDESVVDDSQLPKDRFSAERLKGVDSTLKIQPAELGDSAMYLCASSPDLQFNEQFFGPGTRLTVL.

The chain carries TRBV5-6 and TRBJ2-2; 9 nucleotides line up with TRBD1. This CDR3 region has 14 residues. The ends lost 4 bases at V and 7 bases at J; junction bases unmatched: 5. Germline CDR1 and CDR2: SGHDT and YYEEEE. CDR3 in DNA: TGTGCCAGCAGCGGGACAGGGAGGGTCGGGGAGCTGTTTTTT. Translated, it gives CASSGTGRVGELFF.

The gene calls are TRBV5-1 and TRBJ1-1; 10 positions agree with TRBD1. The germline V gene encodes CDR1 SGHRS and CDR2 YFSETQ. This CDR3 has 18 amino acids. V shed 0 bases and J 0 bases; nucleotides not matched to a gene: 8. CDR3 residues: CASSLARDRGSLNTEAFF. The CDR3 DNA follows: TGCGCCAGCAGCTTGGCCAGGGACAGGGGATCGTTGAACACTGAAGCTTTCTTT.

The J gene is TRBJ2-1, the V gene TRBV9; TRBD1 might be the D (6 bases). The germline V gene encodes CDR1 SGDLS and CDR2 YYNGEE. V was shortened by 0 bases and J by 7 bases, with 14 bases between the two germline ends. This CDR3 contains 15 residues. This CDR3 is CASSVVGVGTNEQFF. CDR3 coding DNA: TGTGCCAGCAGCGTAGTGGGGGTTGGGACAAATGAGCAGTTCTTC.

V is TRBV5-1 and J is TRBJ2-1; TRBD1 matches at 11 bases. CDR1 is SGHRS, CDR2 YFSETQ, per germline. The CDR3 is 15 residues long. V lost 4 bases and J lost 3; bases outside the gene matches: 3. The CDR3 DNA is TGCGCCAGCAGCCCCGGGACAGGGGGCTACAATGAGCAGTTCTTC. Translation: CASSPGTGGYNEQFF.

J is TRBJ2-3 and V is TRBV2; 10 bases are shared with TRBD2. Per the germline V gene, CDR1 is SNHLY and CDR2 is FYNNEI. The V segment lost 5 bases and the J segment 0 bases; nucleotides outside the gene matches: 14. The CDR3 extends over 19 amino acids. The DNA of the CDR3 is TGTGCCAGCAGTTACCCCACCAGGGGGACTAGCGCTAGCACAGATACGCAGTATTTT. The encoded protein is CASSYPTRGTSASTDTQYF.

This clone was observed a handful of times. CDR3 protein: CASSSNAGGFRQPQHF. The CDR3 DNA sequence: TGTGCCAGCAGCTCTAATGCAGGGGGCTTTCGTCAGCCCCAGCATTTT. This chain connects TRBV11-2 to TRBJ1-5; TRBD1 aligns across 8 bases. Germline V gives CDR1 SGHAT, CDR2 FQNNGV. V lost 4 bases to trimming and J lost 6 bases; unmatched junction nucleotides: 11. The CDR3 loop spans 16 amino acids.

The rearrangement joins TRBV18 to TRBJ2-7, with 8 nucleotides matching TRBD2. Germline CDR1 and CDR2: KGHSH and LQKENI. J lost 3 bases, V lost 1 base, and 8 bases had no gene match. This CDR3 contains 16 residues. The CDR3 reads CASSPLASGHRYEQYF. DNA for the CDR3: TGTGCCAGCTCACCACTTGCTAGCGGGCACCGCTACGAGCAGTACTTC.

The genes are TRBV9 and TRBJ1-2, with a tentative D call TRBD1 (6 bases). The length of the CDR3 is 16 residues. Trimming took off 0 bases at V and 2 bases at J, with 14 bases between the two ends. CDR1 and CDR2 from the germline V gene are SGDLS and YYNGEE. CDR3 sequence: CASSVGGDISNYGYTF. Here the CDR3 DNA reads TGTGCCAGCAGCGTAGGTGGGGACATCTCGAACTATGGCTACACCTTC.

The chain carries TRBV28 and TRBJ1-2; 7 nucleotides align to TRBD1. Germline-derived CDR1 and CDR2 are MDHEN and SYDVKM. V lost 6 bases and J lost 4; bases outside the gene matches: 5. This CDR3 region has 13 residues. The CDR3 nucleotides read TGTGCCAGCAGCCGAACAGGGGCCTATGGCTACACCTTC. Protein: CASSRTGAYGYTF.

The V call is TRBV3-1 (or the pseudogene TRBV3-2), the J call TRBJ2-5, with 10 bases that match TRBD2. CDR1 LGHDT and CDR2 YNNKEL come from the germline V gene (reference sequence). The CDR3 spans 15 residues. V was clipped by 1 base and J by 2 bases; unmatched bases: 1. The CDR3 is CASSQGAGGQETQYF. The CDR3 DNA reads as TGTGCCAGCAGCCAAGGAGCGGGGGGGCAAGAGACCCAGTACTTC.

J is TRBJ2-2 and V is TRBV4-1, with 7 bases lining up with TRBD1. Germline assignment: CDR1 MGHRA and CDR2 YSYEKL. V was pared by 3 bases and J by 6 bases, with 16 bases of the junction left unmatched. The CDR3 runs 18 residues. CDR3 loop: CASSHLPAQGQEAGELFF. The CDR3, as DNA: TGCGCCAGCAGCCACCTACCCGCACAGGGGCAAGAGGCCGGGGAGCTGTTTTTT.

This chain links TRBV5-1 with TRBJ2-1; the match to TRBD2 covers 10 bases. Looked up from germline, CDR1 is SGHRS and CDR2 is YFSETQ. The CDR3 runs to 16 residues. J lost 9 bases, V lost 4 bases, and 13 bases had no gene match. The CDR3 nucleotides are TGCGCCAGCAGCCTGTCCGGACTAGCGGAAATGGGTGAGCAGTTCTTC. Its translation is CASSLSGLAEMGEQFF.

The rearrangement joins TRBV9 to TRBJ1-2; D unclear. V was clipped by 1 base and J by 2 bases, with 6 bases between them. Germline CDR1 is SGDLS and CDR2 is YYNGEE. This CDR3 is 13 amino acids long. CDR3 in DNA: TGTGCCAGCAGCGTACAAGGAAACTATGGCTACACCTTC. Its translation: CASSVQGNYGYTF.

This clone has a single count. The sample has other DNA sequences that encode this CDR3 too. The chain employs TRBV19 and TRBJ1-5; D is uncertain. V was clipped by 1 base and J by 2 bases, with 0 bases between them. The CDR3 covers 12 residues. Germline V lookup: CDR1 LNHDA, CDR2 SQIVND (reference sequence). For the CDR3, the DNA is TGTGCCAGTAGTATAGGCAATCAGCCCCAGCATTTT. Translated: CASSIGNQPQHF.

The DNA for the CDR3 is TGCGCCAGCAGACCCACAGGGAACACTGAAGCTTTCTTT. Protein sequence: CASRPTGNTEAFF. The rearrangement uses TRBV5-1 and TRBJ1-1, with D possibly matching TRBD1 (5 bases). The length of the CDR3 is 13 residues. Per germline, CDR1 SGHRS and CDR2 YFSETQ. Trimming left V 5 bases short and J 1 base short, with 9 bases between.

V is TRBV7-2 and J is TRBJ1-2; weak D call: TRBD1 (6 bases). The germline gives CDR1 SGHTA, CDR2 FQGNSA. This CDR3 is built from 14 residues. V was cut by 1 base and J by 6 bases, with 12 bases left in between. The CDR3 coding sequence is TGTGCCAGCAGCTTAGAGTGGCAGGGGAATGGCTACACCTTC. Its translation: CASSLEWQGNGYTF. The full variable domain, its missing parts supplied by reference TRBV7-2 and TRBJ1-2, is GAGVSQSPSNKVTEKGKDVELRCDPISGHTALYWYRQSLGQGLEFLIYFQGNSAPDKSGLPSDRFSAERTGGSVSTLTIQRTQQEDSAVYLCASSLEWQGNGYTFGSGTRLTVV.